These 11 T cell receptor beta chains share one sample of origin, sequenced in a study of T-cell memory formation after mild COVID-19. MiXCR was run by TCRdb on the 5' RACE reads, yielding one entry per CDR3 protein. The table has just over 150,000 distinct CDR3 sequences, roughly 31% seen once. The source material was PBMCs or a T cell subset sorted from them (not recorded which). These TCRs come from an adult woman who had mild COVID-19 (a few samples of this study predate the infection). Cell type and time point are not known.

This clonotype was observed a few times. Here the CDR3 reads CASSGGGPVENTGELFF. The CDR3 DNA follows: TGTGCCAGCAGCGGCGGGGGCCCCGTCGAGAACACCGGGGAGCTGTTTTTT. The gene calls are TRBV7-3 and TRBJ2-2; perhaps TRBD2 as D (7 bases). V was pared by 5 bases and J by 1 base, with 17 bases between. Germline assignment: CDR1 SGHTA and CDR2 FQGTGA. This CDR3 has 17 residues.

In this sample, this clonotype turned up a few times. V gene TRBV5-1 combines with J gene TRBJ2-1; either TRBD1 or TRBD2 may fit D (5 bases each). The CDR3 has 14 residues. The germline V and J ends were trimmed by 4 bases and 8 bases, with 16 bases remaining between them. Germline-derived CDR1 and CDR2 are SGHRS and YFSETQ. The CDR3 reads CASSPDMGVDEQFF. In nucleotides, the CDR3 is TGCGCCAGCAGCCCAGACATGGGGGTGGATGAGCAGTTCTTC.

This clonotype was seen a single time. The gene calls are TRBV7-9 and TRBJ1-5, with a tentative D call TRBD1 (6 bases). The CDR3 length is 14 residues. Trimming stripped 7 bases from V and 6 bases from J, with 16 bases between. Germline V CDR1 and CDR2: SEHNR, FQNEAQ (reference sequence). The CDR3 sequence is CASIRGGHSQPQHF. CDR3 coding DNA: TGTGCCAGCATCAGAGGGGGGCACAGTCAGCCCCAGCATTTT.

This clonotype showed up just a few times. This chain links TRBV6-1 with TRBJ1-2; D might be TRBD1 (5 bases). This CDR3 spans 13 amino acids. The V gene's germline CDR1 is MNHNS and CDR2 SASEGT. Trimming removed 1 base from V and 8 bases from J, with 11 bases in between. Written as DNA, the CDR3 is TGTGCCAGCAGTGAAGTAGCAGGGCGGGGCTACACCTTC. Translated, it gives CASSEVAGRGYTF.

This clonotype was seen more than once but under ten times. The V call is TRBV5-6, the J call TRBJ2-2; D is unresolved. Germline V gives CDR1 SGHDT, CDR2 YYEEEE. CDR3 length: 12 residues. V was trimmed by 5 bases and J by 3 bases, leaving 5 bases between them. The CDR3 spells CASSWDTGELFF. Here the CDR3 DNA reads TGTGCCAGCAGTTGGGACACCGGGGAGCTGTTTTTT.

The CDR3 region is CASSAGTSGRDEQFF. CDR3 DNA sequence: TGTGCCAGCAGTGCCGGGACTAGCGGGAGGGATGAGCAGTTCTTC. The rearrangement uses TRBV6-1 and TRBJ2-1, with TRBD2 matching 16 bases. The CDR3 loop spans 15 amino acids. CDR1 is MNHNS, CDR2 SASEGT, per germline. With V trimmed by 4 bases and J by 8 bases, 2 bases remained unmatched.

The V call is TRBV20-1, the J call TRBJ2-7; D not resolved. Germline assignment: CDR1 DFQATT and CDR2 SNEGSKA (reference sequence). This CDR3 contains 16 residues. Trimming took off 0 bases at V and 4 bases at J, with 19 bases between the two ends. CDR3 in amino acids: CSARDGSPSALYEQYF. The CDR3 coding sequence is TGCAGTGCTAGAGATGGGTCTCCCTCAGCTCTGTACGAGCAGTACTTC.

This clonotype was seen only a few times. The chain employs TRBV12-3 or TRBV12-4 and TRBJ1-4; a possible D gene is TRBD1 (5 bases). V lost 3 bases and J lost 8, with 10 bases in between. The CDR3 runs 13 residues. The CDR3 loop reads CASSFLGPEKLFF. In nucleotides, the CDR3 is TGTGCCAGCAGTTTTCTGGGACCGGAAAAACTGTTTTTT.

This clonotype turned up a few times. The rearrangement uses TRBV4-2 and TRBJ2-7; 13 bases map to TRBD2. Germline CDR1 and CDR2: LGHNA and YNFKEQ. After removal of 3 bases from V and 2 bases from J, the junction contained 4 bases not matched to a gene. The CDR3 is 16 amino acids. The CDR3: CASSQGTSGTTYEQYF. CDR3 DNA: TGTGCCAGCAGCCAGGGGACTAGCGGGACAACCTACGAGCAGTACTTC.

Only a few counts were recorded for this clonotype. The chain carries TRBV20-1 and TRBJ2-7, with D tentatively TRBD2 (5 bases). Germline V CDR1 and CDR2: DFQATT, SNEGSKA (reference sequence). Deletions cut 2 bases from V and 3 bases from J, with 11 bases between. CDR3 length: 13 amino acids. CDR3 sequence: CSARWARGYEQYF. The CDR3 nucleotides read TGCAGTGCTAGATGGGCACGGGGCTACGAGCAGTACTTC.

The chain combines TRBV29-1 with TRBJ2-7; TRBD1 matches 12 bases. V lost 4 bases, J lost 4 bases, and 8 bases stayed unmatched. This CDR3 spans 15 amino acids. CDR1 and CDR2 (germline): SQVTM, ANQGSEA. The CDR3 loop is CSVGRGQGAFYEQYF. CDR3 nucleotides: TGCAGCGTTGGCCGGGGACAGGGGGCTTTTTACGAGCAGTACTTC.